This entry lists 11 T cell receptor beta chains sequenced from one sample in a study of blood T cell repertoires in COVID-19. Produced via immunoSEQ multiplex PCR; TCRdb's table is partial and in-frame only. The table records over 95,000 clones, around nine tenths of them present only once. Sequencing was performed on peripheral blood. These receptors were taken from a woman in her seventies who had recovered from COVID-19.

This chain uses TRBV11-2 with TRBJ1-2, with a tentative D call TRBD1 (6 bases). V was shortened by 5 bases and J by 4 bases, with 11 bases between the two germline ends. Germline V CDR1 and CDR2: SGHAT, FQNNGV. The length of the CDR3 is 13 residues. In nucleotides, the CDR3 is TGTGCCAGCAGCCCCGGACAGCCCTATGGCTACACCTTC. Its protein is CASSPGQPYGYTF.

The genes are TRBV30 and TRBJ2-5; D is possibly TRBD1 (5 bases). The CDR3 is made up of 15 amino acids. Trimming shortened V by 2 bases and J by 4 bases, and 17 bases separated the two germline ends. Germline assignment: CDR1 GTSNPN and CDR2 SVGIG (reference sequence). The CDR3 DNA sequence: TGTGCCTGGAGTCAGGAAGGGGCTGGGGTAGAGACCCAGTACTTC. Amino acid sequence: CAWSQEGAGVETQYF.

This chain uses TRBV21-1 with TRBJ1-3; the DNA was not compared with TRBD1, the D call given in the table. TRBV21-1 is flagged as a pseudogene. This CDR3 contains 17 residues. CDR3 DNA: TGTGCCAGCAGCCTAGGGACCCGACAGGGGACTGGAAACACCATATATTTT. It is translated as CASSLGTRQGTGNTIYF.

This clone was seen a single time. J is TRBJ1-2 and V is TRBV15; D uncertain. Germline V gene data show CDR1 as LNHNV and CDR2 as YYDKDF (reference sequence). Trimming cost V 2 bases and J 4 bases, with 14 bases left between them. The CDR3 spans 15 residues. CDR3 in DNA: TGTGCCACCAGCAGACCCGACGGACTTTTCTATGGCTACACCTTC. It specifies CATSRPDGLFYGYTF.

This chain uses TRBV28 with TRBJ2-7; D perhaps matches TRBD2 (5 bases). V lost 5 bases and J lost 4, with 9 bases in between. This CDR3 spans 12 amino acids. Germline V gives CDR1 MDHEN, CDR2 SYDVKM. CDR3 loop: CASSPSGYEQYF. CDR3 sequence (DNA): TGTGCCAGCAGTCCGTCGGGGTACGAGCAGTACTTC. Together with reference TRBV28 and TRBJ2-7, the CDR3 gives the full variable domain: DVKVTQSSRYLVKRTGEKVFLECVQDMDHENMFWYRQDPGLGLRLIYFSYDVKMKEKGDIPEGYSVSREKKERFSLILESASTNQTSMYLCASSPSGYEQYFGPGTRLTVT.

V gene TRBV18 combines with J gene TRBJ1-2; 7 bases match TRBD1. The J segment lost 8 bases and the V segment lost 4 bases, leaving 7 bases of the junction unmatched. Looked up from germline, CDR1 is KGHSH and CDR2 is LQKENI. This CDR3 comprises 13 residues. The DNA for the CDR3 is TGTGCCAGCTCACTACTCCAGGGGGAAGGCTACACCTTC. Amino acids: CASSLLQGEGYTF.

This sequence joins TRBV29-1 and TRBJ2-3; D possibly corresponds to TRBD2 (5 bases). Trimming took 4 bases from V and 2 from J, leaving 10 bases between them. CDR3 length equals 13 residues. CDR1 and CDR2 from the germline V gene are SQVTM and ANQGSEA. This CDR3 is CSVGKRFTDTQYF. The DNA for the CDR3 is TGCAGCGTTGGGAAGCGGTTCACAGATACGCAGTATTTT.

In this sample, this clone turned up once. The chain employs TRBV9 and TRBJ1-1; D unresolved. The germline CDR1 and CDR2 sequences are SGDLS and YYNGEE. This CDR3 has 13 amino acids. V gave up 0 bases and J gave up 5 bases, with 8 bases separating them. The CDR3 bases are TGTGCCAGCAGCGTAGTGAGGTCTACTGAAGCTTTCTTT. It yields the protein CASSVVRSTEAFF.

This clone was recorded once. The chain couples TRBV5-1 to TRBJ1-2; D remains ambiguous. Germline V gives CDR1 SGHRS, CDR2 YFSETQ. V was pared by 1 base and J by 4 bases, with 11 bases between. The CDR3 covers 14 residues. CDR3 protein: CASSLSYEGYGYTF. In nucleotides, the CDR3 is TGCGCCAGCAGCTTGTCATATGAGGGCTATGGCTACACCTTC.

The rearrangement uses TRBV6-5 and TRBJ1-5, with 7 bases lining up with TRBD1. Germline CDR1 MNHEY, CDR2 SVGAGI. J was trimmed by 7 bases and V by 8 bases; bases with no gene match: 11. The CDR3 has 14 amino acids. The CDR3 nucleotides are TGTGCCAGCGGCCAGAGACAGGGCCCCCAGCCCCAGCATTTT. Translating gives CASGQRQGPQPQHF.

J is TRBJ2-5 and V is TRBV19, with D possibly TRBD2 on 5 matching bases. The V gene lost 6 bases and the J gene lost 1 base, with 12 bases spanning the gap. The CDR3 is 14 residues long. Per the germline V gene, CDR1 is LNHDA and CDR2 is SQIVND (reference sequence). The DNA for the CDR3 is TGTGCCAGTAGCGGGGTGGGGTCCCAAGAGACCCAGTACTTC. It translates to CASSGVGSQETQYF.